This T cell receptor beta chain was sequenced during a study of blood T cell repertoires in COVID-19. Study in general: The cDNA or gDNA used as material had been derived from T cells, B-cell-depleted T cells, or PBMCs.

In the authors' methods: Estimates of nucleated cell counts were drawn from the amplification of reference gene primers. The repertoire was sequenced with immunoSEQ multiplex PCR; TCRdb's copy has only in-frame clones and lacks some. V, J and clone size are taken as reported in that table, and D and trimming were inferred from the DNA itself. The sample carries 300,000 to 400,000 clones, around 89% recorded once. There are 14 residues in the CDR3. Adults between about 18 and 89 years of age took part from some 25 US areas. Participant-reported clinical history was the basis for cohort assignment. This clonotype originated in a woman aged 25 to 39 with acute COVID-19. V usage is TRBV21-1 and J usage is TRBJ1-1; the table's TRBD1 call for D was not verified on the DNA. TRBV21-1 is labeled a pseudogene. Input material: PBMCs or T cells enriched from blood (not recorded which). CDR3 residues: CASSPGGMVTEAFF. In DNA, the CDR3 is TGTGCCAGCAGCCCAGGGGGTATGGTCACTGAAGCTTTCTTT.